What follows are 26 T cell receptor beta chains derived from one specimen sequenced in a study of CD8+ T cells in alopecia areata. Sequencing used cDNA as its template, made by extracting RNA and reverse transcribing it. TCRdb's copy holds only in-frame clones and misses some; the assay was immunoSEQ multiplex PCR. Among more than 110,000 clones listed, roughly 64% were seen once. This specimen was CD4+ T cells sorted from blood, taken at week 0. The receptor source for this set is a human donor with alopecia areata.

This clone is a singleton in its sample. CDR3 loop: CASSPVTSGGSVYF. CDR3 coding DNA: TGTGCCAGCAGCCCGGTGACTAGCGGGGGGTCCGTCTACTTC. This chain uses TRBV5-4 with TRBJ2-5, with TRBD2 matching 13 bases. CDR3 length: 14 amino acids. Germline V gene data show CDR1 as SGHNT and CDR2 as YYREEE (reference sequence). V was clipped by 4 bases and J by 14 bases; unmatched bases: 11.

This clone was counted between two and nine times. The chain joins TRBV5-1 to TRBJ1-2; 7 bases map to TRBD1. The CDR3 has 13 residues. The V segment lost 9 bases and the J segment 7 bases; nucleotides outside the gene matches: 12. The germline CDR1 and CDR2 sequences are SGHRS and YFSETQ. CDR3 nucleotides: TGCGCCACACGTAGACAGGGAATGGCTGGCTACACCTTC. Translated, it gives CATRRQGMAGYTF.

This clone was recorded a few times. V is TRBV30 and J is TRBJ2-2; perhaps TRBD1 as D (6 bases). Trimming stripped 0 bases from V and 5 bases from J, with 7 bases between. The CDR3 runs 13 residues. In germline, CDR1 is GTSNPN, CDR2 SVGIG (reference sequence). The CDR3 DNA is TGTGCCTGGAGTGTACAGGGTACCGGGGAGCTGTTTTTT. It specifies CAWSVQGTGELFF. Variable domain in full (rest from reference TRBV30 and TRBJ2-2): SQTIHQWPATLVQPVGSPLSLECTVEGTSNPNLYWYRQAAGRGLQLLFYSVGIGQISSEVPQNLSASRPQDRQFILSSKKLLLSDSGFYLCAWSVQGTGELFFGEGSRLTVL.

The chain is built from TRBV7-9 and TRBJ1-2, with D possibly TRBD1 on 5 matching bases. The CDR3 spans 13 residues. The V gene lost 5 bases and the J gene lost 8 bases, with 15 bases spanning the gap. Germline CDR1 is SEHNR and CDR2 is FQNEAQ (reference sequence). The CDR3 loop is CASSHTGTRGYTF. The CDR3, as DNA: TGTGCCAGCAGCCACACGGGGACTAGGGGCTACACCTTC.

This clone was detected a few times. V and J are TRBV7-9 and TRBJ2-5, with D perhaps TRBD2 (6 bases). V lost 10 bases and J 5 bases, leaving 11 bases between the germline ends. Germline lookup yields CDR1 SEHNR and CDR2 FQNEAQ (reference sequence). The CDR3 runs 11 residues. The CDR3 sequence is CANGGSETQYF. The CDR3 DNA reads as TGTGCCAATGGGGGGTCGGAGACCCAGTACTTC.

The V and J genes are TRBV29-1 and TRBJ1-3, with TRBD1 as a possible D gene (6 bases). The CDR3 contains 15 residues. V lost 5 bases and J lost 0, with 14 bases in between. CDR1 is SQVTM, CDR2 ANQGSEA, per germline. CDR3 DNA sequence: TGCAGCGTTATGATGGGGGCAACCTCTGGAAACACCATATATTTT. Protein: CSVMMGATSGNTIYF.

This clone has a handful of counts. The CDR3 sequence is CASSQTGADPLNTEAFF. CDR3 nucleotide sequence: TGCGCCAGCAGTCAAACTGGGGCCGATCCCCTGAACACTGAAGCTTTCTTT. J is TRBJ1-1 and V is TRBV23-1; D perhaps matches TRBD1 (5 bases). TRBV23-1 is known as an ORF, though its function is uncertain. Between the trimmed V and J ends, which lost 2 bases and 0 bases, there was a span of 16 bases. This CDR3 has 17 residues.

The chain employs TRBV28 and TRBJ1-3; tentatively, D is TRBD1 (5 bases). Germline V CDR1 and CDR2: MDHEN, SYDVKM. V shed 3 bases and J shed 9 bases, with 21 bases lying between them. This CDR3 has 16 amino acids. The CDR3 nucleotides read TGTGCCAGCAGTTTTCGGTTCGGAGGGGCCGTGGGCACCATATATTTT. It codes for CASSFRFGGAVGTIYF.

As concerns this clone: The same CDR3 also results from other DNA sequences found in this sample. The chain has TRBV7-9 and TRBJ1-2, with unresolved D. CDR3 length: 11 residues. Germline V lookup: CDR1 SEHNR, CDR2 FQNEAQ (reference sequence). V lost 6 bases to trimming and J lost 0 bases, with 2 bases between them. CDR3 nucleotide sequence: TGTGCCAGCAGTTCTAACTATGGCTACACCTTC. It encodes CASSSNYGYTF.

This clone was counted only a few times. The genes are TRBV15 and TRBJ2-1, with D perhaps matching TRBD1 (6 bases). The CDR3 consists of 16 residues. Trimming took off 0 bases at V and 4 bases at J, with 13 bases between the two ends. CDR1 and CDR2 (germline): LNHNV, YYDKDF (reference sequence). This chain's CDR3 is CATSRDPNREYNEQFF. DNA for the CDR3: TGTGCCACCAGCAGAGATCCGAACAGGGAGTACAATGAGCAGTTCTTC.

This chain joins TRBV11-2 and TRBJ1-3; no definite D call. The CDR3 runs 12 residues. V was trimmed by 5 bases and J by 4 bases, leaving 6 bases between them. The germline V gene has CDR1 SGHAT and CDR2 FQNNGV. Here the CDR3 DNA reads TGTGCCAGCAGCCCGACGGGAAACACCATATATTTT. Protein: CASSPTGNTIYF. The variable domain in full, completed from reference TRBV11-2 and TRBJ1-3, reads EAGVAQSPRYKIIEKRQSVAFWCNPISGHATLYWYQQILGQGPKLLIQFQNNGVVDDSQLPKDRFSAERLKGVDSTLKIQPAKLEDSAVYLCASSPTGNTIYFGEGSWLTVV.

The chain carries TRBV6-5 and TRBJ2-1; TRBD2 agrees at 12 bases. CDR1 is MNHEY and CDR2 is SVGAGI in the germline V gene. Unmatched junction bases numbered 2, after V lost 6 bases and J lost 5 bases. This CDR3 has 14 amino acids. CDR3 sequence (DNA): TGTGCCAGCAGGAGACTAGCGGGGGACAATGAGCAGTTCTTC. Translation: CASRRLAGDNEQFF.

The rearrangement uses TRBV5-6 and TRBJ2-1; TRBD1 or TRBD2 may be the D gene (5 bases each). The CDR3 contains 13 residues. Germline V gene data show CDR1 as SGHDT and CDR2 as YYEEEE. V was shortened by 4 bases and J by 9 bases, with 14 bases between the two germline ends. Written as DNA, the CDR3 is TGTGCCAGCAGCCCTACGGGGCGCGGTGAGCAGTTCTTC. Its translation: CASSPTGRGEQFF.

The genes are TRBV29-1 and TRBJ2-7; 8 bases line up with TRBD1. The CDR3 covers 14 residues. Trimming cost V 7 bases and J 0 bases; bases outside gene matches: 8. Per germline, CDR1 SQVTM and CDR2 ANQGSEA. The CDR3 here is CSARTGTYSYEQYF. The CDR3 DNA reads TGCAGCGCCAGGACAGGGACCTACTCCTACGAGCAGTACTTC.

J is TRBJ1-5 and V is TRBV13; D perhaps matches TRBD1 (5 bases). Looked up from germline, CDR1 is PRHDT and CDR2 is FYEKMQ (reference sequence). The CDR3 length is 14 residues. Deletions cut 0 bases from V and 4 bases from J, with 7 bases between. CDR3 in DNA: TGTGCCAGCAGCTTAGGAGGGGCGAATCAGCCCCAGCATTTT. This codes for CASSLGGANQPQHF.

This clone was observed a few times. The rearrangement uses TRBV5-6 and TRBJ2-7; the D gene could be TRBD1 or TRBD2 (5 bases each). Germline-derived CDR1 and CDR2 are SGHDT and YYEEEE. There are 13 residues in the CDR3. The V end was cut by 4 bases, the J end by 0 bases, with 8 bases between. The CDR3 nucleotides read TGTGCCAGCAGCCGGGACGGCTCCTACGAGCAGTACTTC. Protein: CASSRDGSYEQYF.

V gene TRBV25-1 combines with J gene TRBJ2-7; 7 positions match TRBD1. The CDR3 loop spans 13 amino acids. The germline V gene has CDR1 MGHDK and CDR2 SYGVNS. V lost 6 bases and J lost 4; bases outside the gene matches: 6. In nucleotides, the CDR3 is TGTGCCAGCAGACCCGGGACAGTATACGAGCAGTACTTC. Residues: CASRPGTVYEQYF.

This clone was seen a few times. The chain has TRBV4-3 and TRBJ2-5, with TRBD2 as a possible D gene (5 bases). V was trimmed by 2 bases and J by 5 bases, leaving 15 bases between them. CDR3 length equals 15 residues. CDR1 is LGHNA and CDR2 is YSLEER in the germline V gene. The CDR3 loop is CASSQHLLEAETQYF. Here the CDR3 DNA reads TGCGCCAGCAGCCAACATCTACTAGAGGCTGAGACCCAGTACTTC.

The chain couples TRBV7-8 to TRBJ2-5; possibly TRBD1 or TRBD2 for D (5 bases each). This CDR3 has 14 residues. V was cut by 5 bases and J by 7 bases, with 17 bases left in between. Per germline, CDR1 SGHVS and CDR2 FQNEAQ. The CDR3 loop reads CASSPSRGQGTQYF. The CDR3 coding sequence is TGTGCCAGCAGCCCTAGCCGGGGTCAGGGGACCCAGTACTTC.

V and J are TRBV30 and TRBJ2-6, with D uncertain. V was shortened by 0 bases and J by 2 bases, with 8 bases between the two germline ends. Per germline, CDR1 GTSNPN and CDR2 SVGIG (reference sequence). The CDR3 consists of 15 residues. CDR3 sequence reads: CAWSVRGTGANVLTF. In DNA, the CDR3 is TGTGCCTGGAGTGTTCGTGGCACTGGGGCCAACGTCCTGACTTTC.

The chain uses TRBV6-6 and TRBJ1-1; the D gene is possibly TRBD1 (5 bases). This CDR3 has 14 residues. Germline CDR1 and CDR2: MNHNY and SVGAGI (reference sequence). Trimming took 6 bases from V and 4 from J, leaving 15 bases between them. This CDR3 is CASRPGGGGTEAFF. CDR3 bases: TGTGCCAGCAGACCCGGGGGGGGAGGCACTGAAGCTTTCTTT.

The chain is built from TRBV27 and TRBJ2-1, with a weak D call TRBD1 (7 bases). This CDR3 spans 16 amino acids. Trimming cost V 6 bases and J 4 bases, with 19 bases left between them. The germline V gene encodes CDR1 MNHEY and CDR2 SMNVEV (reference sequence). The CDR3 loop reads CASSKTGGGSYNEQFF. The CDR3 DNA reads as TGTGCCAGCAGCAAAACCGGAGGGGGCTCATACAATGAGCAGTTCTTC.

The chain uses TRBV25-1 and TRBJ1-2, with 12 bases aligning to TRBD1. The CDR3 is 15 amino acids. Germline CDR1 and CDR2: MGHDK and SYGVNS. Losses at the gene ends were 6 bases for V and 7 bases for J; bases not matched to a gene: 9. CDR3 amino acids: CASRGTGGRSSGYTF. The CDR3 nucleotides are TGTGCCAGCAGGGGGACAGGGGGCAGGTCAAGTGGCTACACCTTC.

The CDR3 here is CAWNPLRDGTTNSYEQYF. The CDR3 nucleotides read TGTGCCTGGAACCCCCTTCGAGACGGGACGACTAACTCCTACGAGCAGTACTTC. The V gene is TRBV30, the J gene TRBJ2-7; D may correspond to TRBD1 or TRBD2 (5 bases each). Germline V gene data show CDR1 as GTSNPN and CDR2 as SVGIG (reference sequence). This CDR3 region has 18 residues. The V end lost 4 bases, the J end lost 0 bases, and 25 bases lay between the germline ends.

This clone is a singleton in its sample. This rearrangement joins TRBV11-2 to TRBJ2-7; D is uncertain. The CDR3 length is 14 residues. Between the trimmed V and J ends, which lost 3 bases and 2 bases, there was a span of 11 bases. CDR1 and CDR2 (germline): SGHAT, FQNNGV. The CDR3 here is CASSFSARPYEQYF. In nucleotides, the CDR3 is TGTGCCAGCAGCTTCTCTGCCAGGCCCTACGAGCAGTACTTC.

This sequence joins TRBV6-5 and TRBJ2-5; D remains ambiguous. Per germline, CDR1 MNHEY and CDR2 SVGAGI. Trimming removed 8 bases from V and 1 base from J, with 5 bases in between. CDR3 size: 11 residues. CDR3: CASGTQETQYF. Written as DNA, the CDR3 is TGTGCCAGCGGAACCCAAGAGACCCAGTACTTC.